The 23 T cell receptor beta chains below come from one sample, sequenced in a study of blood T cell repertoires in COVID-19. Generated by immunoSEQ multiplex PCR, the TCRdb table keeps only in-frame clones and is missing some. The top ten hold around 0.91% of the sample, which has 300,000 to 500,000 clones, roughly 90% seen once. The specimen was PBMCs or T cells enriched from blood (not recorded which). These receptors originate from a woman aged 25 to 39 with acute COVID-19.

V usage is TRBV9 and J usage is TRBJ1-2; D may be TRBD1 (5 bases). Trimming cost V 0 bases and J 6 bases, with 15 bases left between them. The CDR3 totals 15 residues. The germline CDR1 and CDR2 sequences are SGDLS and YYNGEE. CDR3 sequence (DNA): TGTGCCAGCAGCGTAGCCCCCGGGGGGGTACATGGCTACACCTTC. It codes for CASSVAPGGVHGYTF.

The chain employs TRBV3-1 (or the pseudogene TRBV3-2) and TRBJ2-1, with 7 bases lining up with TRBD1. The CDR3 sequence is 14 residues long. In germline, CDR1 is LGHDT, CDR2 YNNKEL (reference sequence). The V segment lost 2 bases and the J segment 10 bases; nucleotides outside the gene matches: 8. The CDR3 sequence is CASSQQGDRAEQFF. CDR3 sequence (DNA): TGTGCCAGCAGCCAACAGGGGGACCGAGCGGAGCAGTTCTTC.

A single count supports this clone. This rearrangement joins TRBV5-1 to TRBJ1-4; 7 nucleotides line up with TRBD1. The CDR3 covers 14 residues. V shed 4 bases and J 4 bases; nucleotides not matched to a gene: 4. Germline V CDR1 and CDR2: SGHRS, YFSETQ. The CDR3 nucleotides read TGCGCCAGCAGCCGGAGGGACAGTAATGAAAAACTGTTTTTT. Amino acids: CASSRRDSNEKLFF.

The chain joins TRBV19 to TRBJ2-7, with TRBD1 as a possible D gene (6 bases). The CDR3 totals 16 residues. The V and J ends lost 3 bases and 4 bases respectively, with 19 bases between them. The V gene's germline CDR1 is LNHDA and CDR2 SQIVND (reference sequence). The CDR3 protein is CASSIDGQGPTYEQYF. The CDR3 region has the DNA TGTGCCAGTAGTATCGACGGGCAGGGGCCGACTTACGAGCAGTACTTC.

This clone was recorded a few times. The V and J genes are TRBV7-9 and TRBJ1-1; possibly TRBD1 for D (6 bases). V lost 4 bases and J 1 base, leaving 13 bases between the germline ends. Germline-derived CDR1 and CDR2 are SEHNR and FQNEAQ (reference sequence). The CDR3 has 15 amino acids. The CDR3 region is CASSSKGGENTEAFF. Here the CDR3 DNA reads TGTGCCAGCAGCTCAAAAGGGGGAGAGAACACTGAAGCTTTCTTT.

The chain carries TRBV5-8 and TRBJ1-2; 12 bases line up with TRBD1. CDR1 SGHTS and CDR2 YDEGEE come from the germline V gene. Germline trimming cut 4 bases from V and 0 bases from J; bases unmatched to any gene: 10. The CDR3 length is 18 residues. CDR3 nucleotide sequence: TGTGCCAGCAGCCGGTGGGACAGGGGGCCATCAGCTAACTATGGCTACACCTTC. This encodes CASSRWDRGPSANYGYTF.

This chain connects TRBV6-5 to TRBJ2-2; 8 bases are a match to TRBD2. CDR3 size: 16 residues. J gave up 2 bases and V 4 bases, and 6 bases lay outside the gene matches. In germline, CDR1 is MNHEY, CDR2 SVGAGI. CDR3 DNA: TGTGCCAGCAGTTTGCGGGGGGCGCTAAACACCGGGGAGCTGTTTTTT. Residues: CASSLRGALNTGELFF.

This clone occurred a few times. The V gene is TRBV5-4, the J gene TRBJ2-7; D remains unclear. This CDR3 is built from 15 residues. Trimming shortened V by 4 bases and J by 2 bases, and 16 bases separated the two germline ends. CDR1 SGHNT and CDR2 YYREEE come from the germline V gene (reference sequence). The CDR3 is CASSLSPHGPYEQYF. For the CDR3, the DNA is TGTGCCAGCAGCCTCAGTCCGCATGGTCCCTACGAGCAGTACTTC.

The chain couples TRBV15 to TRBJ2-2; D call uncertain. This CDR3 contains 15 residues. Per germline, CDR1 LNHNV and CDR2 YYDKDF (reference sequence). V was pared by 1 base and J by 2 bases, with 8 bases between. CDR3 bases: TGTGCCACCAGCAGAGGGCTAGTTAACACCGGGGAGCTGTTTTTT. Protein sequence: CATSRGLVNTGELFF.

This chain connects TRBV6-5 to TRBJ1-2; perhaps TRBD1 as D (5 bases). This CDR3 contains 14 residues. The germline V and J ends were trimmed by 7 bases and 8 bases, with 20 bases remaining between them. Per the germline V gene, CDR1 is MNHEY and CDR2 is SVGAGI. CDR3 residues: CASTPAWGVIGYTF. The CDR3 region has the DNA TGTGCCAGCACCCCAGCTTGGGGCGTGATCGGCTACACCTTC.

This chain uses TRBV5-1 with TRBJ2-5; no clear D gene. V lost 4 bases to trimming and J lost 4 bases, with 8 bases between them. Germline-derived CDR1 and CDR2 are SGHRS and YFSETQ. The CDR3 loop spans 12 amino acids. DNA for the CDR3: TGCGCCAGCAGCCGAACCGGAGAGACCCAGTACTTC. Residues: CASSRTGETQYF.

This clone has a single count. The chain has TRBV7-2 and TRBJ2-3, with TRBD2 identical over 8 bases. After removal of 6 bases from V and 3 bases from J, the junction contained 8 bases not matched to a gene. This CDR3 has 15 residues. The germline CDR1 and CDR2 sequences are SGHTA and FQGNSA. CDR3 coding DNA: TGTGCCAGCAGTTTCCCGGGGGGGCCTACAGATACGCAGTATTTT. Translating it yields CASSFPGGPTDTQYF.

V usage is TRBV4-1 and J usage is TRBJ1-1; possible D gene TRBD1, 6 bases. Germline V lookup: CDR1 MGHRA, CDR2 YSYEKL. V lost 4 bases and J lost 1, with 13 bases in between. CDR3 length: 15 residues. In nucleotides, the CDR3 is TGCGCCAGCAGCCGGATAGGACAGAGGAACACTGAAGCTTTCTTT. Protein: CASSRIGQRNTEAFF.

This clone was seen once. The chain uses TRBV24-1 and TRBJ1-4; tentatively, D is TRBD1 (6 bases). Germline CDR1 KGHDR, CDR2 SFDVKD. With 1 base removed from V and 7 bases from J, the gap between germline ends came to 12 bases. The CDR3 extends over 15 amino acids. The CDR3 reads CATSDFQGPAEKLFF. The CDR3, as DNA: TGTGCCACCAGTGATTTCCAGGGGCCGGCTGAAAAACTGTTTTTT.

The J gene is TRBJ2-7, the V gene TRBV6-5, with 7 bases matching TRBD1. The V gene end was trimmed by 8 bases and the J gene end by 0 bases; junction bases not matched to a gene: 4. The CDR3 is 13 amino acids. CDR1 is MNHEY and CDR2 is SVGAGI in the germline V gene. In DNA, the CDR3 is TGTGCCAGCTCGGACAGGATCTCCTACGAGCAGTACTTC. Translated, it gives CASSDRISYEQYF.

The CDR3 DNA reads TGTGCCAGCAGTGCACCACAGGGGGCGTCCGGAGGTACCCATTTT. Its protein is CASSAPQGASGGTHF. The V call is TRBV2, the J call TRBJ1-5, with TRBD1 matching over 9 bases. This CDR3 is built from 15 residues. CDR1 and CDR2 (germline): SNHLY, FYNNEI. V shed 4 bases, J shed 16 bases, and the junction held 17 bases outside the gene matches. The whole variable domain, filled in from reference TRBV2 and TRBJ1-5, reads EPEVTQTPSHQVTQMGQEVILRCVPISNHLYFYWYRQILGQKVEFLVSFYNNEISEKSEIFDDQFSVERPDGSNFTLKIRSTKLEDSAMYFCASSAPQGASGGTHFGDGTRLSIL.

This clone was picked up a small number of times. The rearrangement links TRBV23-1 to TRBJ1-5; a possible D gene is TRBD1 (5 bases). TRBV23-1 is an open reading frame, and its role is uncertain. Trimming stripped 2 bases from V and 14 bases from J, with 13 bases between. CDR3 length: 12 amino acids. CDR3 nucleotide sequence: TGCGCCAGCAGTCAAACGGGGGTATTCGAGCATTTT. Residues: CASSQTGVFEHF.

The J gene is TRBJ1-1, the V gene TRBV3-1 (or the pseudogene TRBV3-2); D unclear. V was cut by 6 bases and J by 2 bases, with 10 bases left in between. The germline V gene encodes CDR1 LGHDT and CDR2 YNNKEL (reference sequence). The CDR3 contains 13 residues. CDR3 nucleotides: TGTGCCAGCAGACCGAGAGTTAACACTGAAGCTTTCTTT. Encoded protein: CASRPRVNTEAFF.

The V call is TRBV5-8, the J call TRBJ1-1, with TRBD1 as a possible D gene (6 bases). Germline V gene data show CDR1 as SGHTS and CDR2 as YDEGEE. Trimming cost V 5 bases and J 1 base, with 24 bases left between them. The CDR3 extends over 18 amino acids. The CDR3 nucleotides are TGTGCCAGCAGACCCGACAGGTTCGGTTGGGTCGGGAACACTGAAGCTTTCTTT. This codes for CASRPDRFGWVGNTEAFF. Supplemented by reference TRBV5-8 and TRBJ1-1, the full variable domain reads EAGVTQSPTHLIKTRGQQATLRCSPISGHTSVYWYQQALGLGLQFLLWYDEGEERNRGNFPPRFSGRQFPNYSSELNVNALELEDSALYLCASRPDRFGWVGNTEAFFGQGTRLTVV.

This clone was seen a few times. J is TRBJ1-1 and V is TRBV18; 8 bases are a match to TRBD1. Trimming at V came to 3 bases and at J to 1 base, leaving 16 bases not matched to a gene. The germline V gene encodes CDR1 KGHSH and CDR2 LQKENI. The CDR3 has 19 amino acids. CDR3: CASSPYQFAGGAGNTEAFF. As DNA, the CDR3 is TGTGCCAGCTCACCCTACCAGTTTGCAGGGGGCGCTGGGAACACTGAAGCTTTCTTT.

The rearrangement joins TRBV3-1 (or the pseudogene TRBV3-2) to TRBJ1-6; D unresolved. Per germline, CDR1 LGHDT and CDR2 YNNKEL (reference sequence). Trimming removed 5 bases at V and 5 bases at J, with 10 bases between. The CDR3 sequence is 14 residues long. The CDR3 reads CASSYNQDNSPLHF. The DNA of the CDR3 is TGTGCCAGCAGCTATAACCAGGATAATTCACCCCTCCACTTT.

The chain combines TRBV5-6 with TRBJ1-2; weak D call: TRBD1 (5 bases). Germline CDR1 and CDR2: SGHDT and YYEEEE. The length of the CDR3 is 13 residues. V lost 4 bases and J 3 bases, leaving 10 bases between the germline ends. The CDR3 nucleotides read TGTGCCAGCAGCGTCTGGGGGGACTATGGCTACACCTTC. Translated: CASSVWGDYGYTF.

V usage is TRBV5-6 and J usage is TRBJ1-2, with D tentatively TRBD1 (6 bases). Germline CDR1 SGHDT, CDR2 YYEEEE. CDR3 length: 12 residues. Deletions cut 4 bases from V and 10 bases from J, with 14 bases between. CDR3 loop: CASSRDTHAYTF. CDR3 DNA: TGTGCCAGCAGCCGGGACACTCACGCCTACACCTTC.